This record covers a single T cell receptor beta chain. V lost 5 bases and J 7 bases, leaving 15 bases between the germline ends. CDR1 is LNHDA and CDR2 is SQIVND in the germline V gene (reference sequence). The CDR3 is 13 amino acids. This was a deep-level run. The table came from immunoSEQ multiplex PCR; TCRdb's copy has only in-frame clones and leaves some out. This table holds some 1.5 million clones, under 99% found once. These data come from a study of shared clonotypes between healthy human individuals. The overall study: Two women and three men aged 18 to 49 made up the donors.

This chain joins TRBV19 and TRBJ2-7; D is ambiguous. This sequence was found in a man aged 25-40 years in good health. Sequenced input: naive CD4+ T cells sorted from blood. Subset specified: CD45RA+ positively selected. CDR3 coding DNA: TGTGCCAGTAGTGACGTCCCGCTTCGGGAGCAGTACTTC. Its protein product is CASSDVPLREQYF.